This TCR beta chain was found in a study of CD8 T cells in ankylosing spondylitis. Study-level results: As for the disease-linked clones, they showed a CD8+ phenotype and occurred at relatively low frequencies in peripheral blood.

CDR3 size: 14 residues. V was clipped by 3 bases and J by 0 bases, with 9 bases between them. The germline gives CDR1 DFQATT, CDR2 SNEGSKA (reference sequence). TCRdb re-called the 5' RACE reads through MiXCR, storing one row per CDR3 protein. The data hold under 200,000 distinct CDR3 sequences, with 9.8% observed a single time. About this clonotype itself: Its target is unknown.

This TCR was sampled from a female donor with ankylosing spondylitis or in good health (not recorded which). The material sequenced was blood, either unsorted or a sorted T cell fraction (not recorded which). This chain uses TRBV20-1 with TRBJ2-1; D may correspond to TRBD1 or TRBD2 (5 bases each). CDR3 region: CSARGRSSYNEQFF. In DNA, the CDR3 is TGCAGTGCTAGGGGACGAAGCTCCTACAATGAGCAGTTCTTC.